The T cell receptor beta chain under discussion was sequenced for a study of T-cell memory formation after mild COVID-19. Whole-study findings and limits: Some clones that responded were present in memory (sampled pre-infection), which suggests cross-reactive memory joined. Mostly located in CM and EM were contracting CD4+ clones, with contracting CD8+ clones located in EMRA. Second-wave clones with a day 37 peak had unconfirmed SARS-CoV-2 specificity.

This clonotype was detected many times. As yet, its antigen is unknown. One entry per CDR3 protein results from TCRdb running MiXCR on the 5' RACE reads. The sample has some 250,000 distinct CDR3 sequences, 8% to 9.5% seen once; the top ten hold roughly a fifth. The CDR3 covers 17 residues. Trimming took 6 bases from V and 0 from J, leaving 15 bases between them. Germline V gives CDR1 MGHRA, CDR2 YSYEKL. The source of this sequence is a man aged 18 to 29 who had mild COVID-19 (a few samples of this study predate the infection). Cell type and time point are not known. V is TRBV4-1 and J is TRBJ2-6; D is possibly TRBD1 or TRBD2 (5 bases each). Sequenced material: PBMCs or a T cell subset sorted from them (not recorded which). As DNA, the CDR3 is TGCGCCAGCAGGGGGGACGGCTACTTCTCTGGGGCCAACGTCCTGACTTTC. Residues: CASRGDGYFSGANVLTF.